The clone carrying this T cell receptor beta chain showed up just a few times. This entry is derived from a study of CD8 T cells in Susac syndrome. Reverse transcription of about 0.45 to 1 ug RNA was performed with random hexamers. TCRdb processed the immunoSEQ multiplex PCR reads anew with MiXCR; each CDR3 protein has one entry. Counted here are about 280,000 distinct CDR3 sequences, roughly 85% occurring once; the ten biggest clones make up approximately 0.12%. The sample taken for sequencing was CD8+ T cells from PBMCs. The source of this sequence is a human donor with multiple sclerosis.

CDR3 coding DNA: TGTGCCAGCAGTTTTGCGGGAAGCACAGATACGCAGTATTTT. It translates to CASSFAGSTDTQYF. This chain uses TRBV28 with TRBJ2-3; perhaps TRBD2 as D (6 bases). V was cut by 3 bases and J by 0 bases, with 7 bases left in between. The CDR3 covers 14 residues. Per the germline V gene, CDR1 is MDHEN and CDR2 is SYDVKM.